This TCR beta chain was obtained from a study of blood T cell repertoires in COVID-19. The protocol was immunoSEQ multiplex PCR, while the TCRdb copy is restricted to in-frame clones and leaves out a portion. The table lists roughly 60,000 clones, 75% to 90% of them singletons. The sequenced sample was peripheral blood. The sequence was collected from a human donor with acute or convalescent COVID-19. The donor label of this sample is uncertain.

The CDR3 DNA follows: TGTGCCAGTAACGGAGGAGAGACCCAGTACTTC. Amino acids: CASNGGETQYF. J is TRBJ2-5 and V is TRBV19; D is possibly TRBD2 (5 bases). V shed 7 bases and J shed 4 bases, with 7 bases lying between them. Germline V CDR1 and CDR2: LNHDA, SQIVND (reference sequence). CDR3 length: 11 amino acids. The complete variable domain, with remaining parts taken from reference TRBV19 and TRBJ2-5, reads DGGITQSPKYLFRKEGQNVTLSCEQNLNHDAMYWYRQDPGQGLRLIYYSQIVNDFQKGDIAEGYSVSREKKESFPLTVTSAQKNPTAFYLCASNGGETQYFGPGTRLLVL.